These 21 T cell receptor beta chains came from one sample sequenced in a study of shared clonotypes between healthy human individuals. The method was immunoSEQ multiplex PCR; TCRdb's version includes in-frame clones alone and lacks a portion of them. This sample has 2 million to 3 million clones, with roughly 93% found just once. Sequenced input: naive CD4+ T cells from PBMCs. The sample's subset: CD45RA+ positively selected. These receptors all come from a man younger than 30 in good health. Some clones in this sample may be carry-over from other donors' samples.

The rearrangement joins TRBV19 to TRBJ2-3; D not certain. CDR3 size: 13 residues. Germline V lookup: CDR1 LNHDA, CDR2 SQIVND (reference sequence). V shed 3 bases and J shed 2 bases, with 6 bases lying between them. CDR3 protein: CASSITFTDTQYF. CDR3 coding DNA: TGTGCCAGTAGTATCACGTTCACAGATACGCAGTATTTT.

The chain employs TRBV11-3 and TRBJ2-7; D not certain. This CDR3 contains 14 residues. V was cut by 7 bases and J by 3 bases, with 16 bases left in between. Germline lookup yields CDR1 SGHNT and CDR2 YENEEA. The CDR3 here is CASTSQNLFYEQYF. DNA for the CDR3: TGTGCCAGCACGTCACAGAACTTATTCTACGAGCAGTACTTC.

The chain recombines TRBV10-1 with TRBJ2-7, with 7 bases identical to TRBD1. This CDR3 region has 13 residues. In germline, CDR1 is WNHNN, CDR2 SYGVQD (reference sequence). The trim removed 3 bases at V and 3 bases at J, leaving 2 bases unmatched. CDR3 in amino acids: CASSDHRGYEQYF. Here the CDR3 DNA reads TGCGCCAGCAGTGACCACAGGGGCTACGAGCAGTACTTC.

This chain joins TRBV7-2 and TRBJ1-2; a possible D gene is TRBD1 (6 bases). The V gene lost 5 bases and the J gene lost 7 bases, with 14 bases spanning the gap. This CDR3 spans 13 amino acids. The V gene's germline CDR1 is SGHTA and CDR2 FQGNSA. In DNA form, the CDR3 reads TGTGCCAGCAGCCAACCGGGACACTCTGGCTACACCTTC. Protein product: CASSQPGHSGYTF.

The J gene is TRBJ1-2, the V gene TRBV29-1; D perhaps matches TRBD1 (5 bases). Trimming took off 6 bases at V and 0 bases at J, with 14 bases between the two ends. Germline lookup yields CDR1 SQVTM and CDR2 ANQGSEA. The CDR3 has 14 amino acids. The chain's CDR3 is CSVKTGATNYGYTF. The CDR3 DNA sequence: TGCAGCGTGAAAACAGGCGCTACTAACTATGGCTACACCTTC.

The chain joins TRBV7-2 to TRBJ2-1; the D is unclear. The germline V gene encodes CDR1 SGHTA and CDR2 FQGNSA. CDR3 length: 14 residues. V shed 1 base and J shed 4 bases, with 8 bases lying between them. The DNA of the CDR3 is TGTGCCAGCAGCTTAGGCCCGCAATACAATGAGCAGTTCTTC. It encodes CASSLGPQYNEQFF.

The rearrangement uses TRBV28 and TRBJ1-5, with 9 bases lining up with TRBD1. Germline V gives CDR1 MDHEN, CDR2 SYDVKM. V lost 6 bases to trimming and J lost 2 bases; unmatched junction nucleotides: 17. The CDR3 has 19 residues. CDR3 in DNA: TGTGCCAGCAGACCTCGATTTAGGGACAGGGCCCCAGGCAATCAGCCCCAGCATTTT. This encodes CASRPRFRDRAPGNQPQHF.

The chain carries TRBV5-1 and TRBJ2-2, with TRBD1 identical over 10 bases. The CDR3 runs to 16 residues. Germline V CDR1 and CDR2: SGHRS, YFSETQ. Trimming took 4 bases from V and 4 from J; bases not matched to a gene: 7. The CDR3 sequence is CASSPTGGAPTGELFF. DNA of the CDR3: TGCGCCAGCAGCCCGACAGGGGGCGCCCCCACCGGGGAGCTGTTTTTT.

This clone appeared a single time. CDR3 amino acids: CASSIEGTERQFF. The CDR3 nucleotides read TGTGCCAGTAGTATAGAAGGGACGGAAAGGCAGTTCTTC. The chain joins TRBV19 to TRBJ2-1; D tentatively fits TRBD1 or TRBD2 (5 bases each). CDR1 is LNHDA and CDR2 is SQIVND in the germline V gene (reference sequence). The CDR3 is made up of 13 amino acids. With 0 bases removed from V and 12 bases from J, the gap between germline ends came to 12 bases.

This chain uses TRBV7-2 with TRBJ1-5, with TRBD1 identical over 8 bases. Germline values: CDR1 SGHTA, CDR2 FQGNSA. The CDR3 is made up of 15 amino acids. J lost 8 bases, V lost 5 bases, and 11 bases had no gene match. The CDR3 nucleotides are TGTGCCAGCAGCACCCGACAGGGGATGTGGGAGCCCCAGCATTTT. It codes for CASSTRQGMWEPQHF.

The count of this clone is one. The CDR3 here is CASSEALFFSYEQYF. CDR3 bases: TGTGCCAGCAGTGAAGCACTATTCTTTTCCTACGAGCAGTACTTC. This rearrangement joins TRBV6-1 to TRBJ2-7, with D unclear. Germline CDR1 MNHNS, CDR2 SASEGT. The CDR3 covers 15 residues. Trimming shortened V by 0 bases and J by 1 base, and 10 bases separated the two germline ends.

This sequence joins TRBV9 and TRBJ2-2, with TRBD2 as a possible D gene (5 bases). The CDR3 length is 16 residues. Germline-derived CDR1 and CDR2 are SGDLS and YYNGEE. Trimming removed 1 base at V and 4 bases at J, with 14 bases between. In DNA form, the CDR3 reads TGTGCCAGCAGCGTATTAAGCGGTCGAGGCACCGGGGAGCTGTTTTTT. Residues: CASSVLSGRGTGELFF. The variable domain in full, with the rest retrieved from reference TRBV9 and TRBJ2-2, is DSGVTQTPKHLITATGQRVTLRCSPRSGDLSVYWYQQSLDQGLQFLIQYYNGEERAKGNILERFSAQQFPDLHSELNLSSLELGDSALYFCASSVLSGRGTGELFFGEGSRLTVL.

The chain joins TRBV19 to TRBJ1-5, with D possibly matching TRBD1 (5 bases). V was trimmed by 7 bases and J by 7 bases, leaving 20 bases between them. CDR1 LNHDA and CDR2 SQIVND come from the germline V gene (reference sequence). The length of the CDR3 is 15 residues. The CDR3 reads CASKAARAALQPQHF. The CDR3 DNA follows: TGTGCCAGTAAAGCGGCCAGGGCTGCTCTCCAGCCCCAGCATTTT.

This clone occurred once. The chain employs TRBV21-1 and TRBJ2-7; TRBD1, the D gene given by the table, was not confirmed from the DNA. TRBV21-1 is annotated as a pseudogene. CDR3 length: 15 amino acids. The CDR3 bases are TGTGCCAGCAGTTCCGGGACAGGGAGCTCCTACGAGCAGTACTTC. It yields the protein CASSSGTGSSYEQYF.

V and J are TRBV9 and TRBJ1-1; D is perhaps TRBD1 (5 bases). The V end was cut by 0 bases, the J end by 1 base, with 10 bases between. CDR3 length equals 15 residues. Germline V lookup: CDR1 SGDLS, CDR2 YYNGEE. The CDR3 loop is CASSVVGGTNTEAFF. The CDR3 DNA reads TGTGCCAGCAGCGTAGTGGGGGGTACGAACACTGAAGCTTTCTTT.

Notes on this clone: The same CDR3 also results from other DNA sequences found in this sample. V and J are TRBV5-1 and TRBJ1-4; D unresolved. Trimming shortened V by 0 bases and J by 6 bases, and 6 bases separated the two germline ends. Germline V CDR1 and CDR2: SGHRS, YFSETQ. CDR3 length equals 13 residues. This chain's CDR3 is CASSLGRDEKLFF. Written as DNA, the CDR3 is TGCGCCAGCAGCTTGGGTCGAGATGAAAAACTGTTTTTT.

The genes are TRBV5-1 and TRBJ1-2, with 10 bases identical to TRBD1. The germline V gene has CDR1 SGHRS and CDR2 YFSETQ. Losses at the gene ends were 4 bases for V and 2 bases for J; bases not matched to a gene: 8. The CDR3 totals 16 residues. The CDR3 sequence: CASSAGTGVTNYGYTF. DNA for the CDR3: TGCGCCAGCAGCGCAGGGACAGGGGTTACCAACTATGGCTACACCTTC.

The J gene is TRBJ2-2, the V gene TRBV7-2; TRBD1 might be the D (5 bases). This CDR3 has 16 residues. V was clipped by 1 base and J by 6 bases, with 15 bases between them. Per germline, CDR1 SGHTA and CDR2 FQGNSA. This CDR3 is CASSLGGRKGAGELFF. CDR3 in DNA: TGTGCCAGCAGCTTAGGGGGCCGGAAAGGCGCCGGGGAGCTGTTTTTT.

This chain connects TRBV9 to TRBJ2-3; D possibly corresponds to TRBD2 (5 bases). Trimming removed 7 bases from V and 2 bases from J, with 8 bases in between. CDR3 length equals 12 residues. Germline V lookup: CDR1 SGDLS, CDR2 YYNGEE. The CDR3 bases are TGTGCCAGCGGACTCAACACAGATACGCAGTATTTT. Protein: CASGLNTDTQYF.

The sample holds one count of this clone. V is TRBV14 and J is TRBJ1-3, with D possibly being TRBD1 (5 bases). The CDR3 sequence is 14 residues long. Germline V gives CDR1 SGHDN, CDR2 FVKESK. V lost 4 bases and J 4 bases, leaving 11 bases between the germline ends. The CDR3 nucleotides read TGTGCCAGCAGCCGTGTAGGGGCCGGAAACACCATATATTTT. Translated, it gives CASSRVGAGNTIYF.

V usage is TRBV7-9 and J usage is TRBJ2-7, with unresolved D. The V end lost 5 bases, the J end lost 2 bases, and 10 bases lay between the germline ends. Germline CDR1 SEHNR, CDR2 FQNEAQ (reference sequence). This CDR3 spans 13 amino acids. CDR3 sequence: CASSPPPTYEQYF. The CDR3 DNA sequence: TGTGCCAGCAGCCCGCCCCCAACCTACGAGCAGTACTTC.